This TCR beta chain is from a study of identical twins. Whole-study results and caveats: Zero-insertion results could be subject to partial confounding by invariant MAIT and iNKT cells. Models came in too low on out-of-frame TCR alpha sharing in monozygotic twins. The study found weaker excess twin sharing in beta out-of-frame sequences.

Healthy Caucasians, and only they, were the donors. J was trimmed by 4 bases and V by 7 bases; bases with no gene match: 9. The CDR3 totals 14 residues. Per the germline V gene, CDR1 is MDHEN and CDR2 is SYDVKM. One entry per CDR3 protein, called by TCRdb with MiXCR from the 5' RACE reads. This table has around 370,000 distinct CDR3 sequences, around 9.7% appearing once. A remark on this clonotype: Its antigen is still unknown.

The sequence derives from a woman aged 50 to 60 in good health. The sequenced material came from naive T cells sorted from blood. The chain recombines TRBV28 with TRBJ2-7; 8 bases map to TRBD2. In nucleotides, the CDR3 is TGTGCCAGCACCACGGGACTAGTGGGATACGAGCAGTACGTC. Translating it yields CASTTGLVGYEQYV.